This T cell receptor (beta chain) was identified during a study of T cell responses to AZD1222 COVID-19 vaccine. Overall study: Second-dose schedules of about 4 or about 12 weeks were combined.

On this clone itself: The antigen is undetermined.

Produced via immunoSEQ multiplex PCR; TCRdb's table is partial and in-frame only. This table has some 64,000 clones, roughly 84% appearing once. General study points: Among AZD1222 vaccinees, only five or six were seropositive at baseline. Repertoires in all cases were sampled only once the peak T cell response had passed.

V trimming: 5 bases; J trimming: 5 bases; junction bases outside the gene matches: 5. Germline CDR1 is LNHNV and CDR2 is YYDKDF (reference sequence). The CDR3 contains 14 residues. The sample was peripheral blood, taken on day 0 of AZD1222 vaccination. The J gene is TRBJ2-2, the V gene TRBV15; 7 positions match TRBD2. The sequence came from an adult in good health. CDR3 loop: CATSWGGDTGELFF. The CDR3 bases are TGTGCCACCAGCTGGGGAGGGGATACCGGGGAGCTGTTTTTT.